Listed below are T cell receptor beta chains from one sample, sequenced in a study of blood T cell repertoires in COVID-19. Measured with immunoSEQ multiplex PCR; TCRdb has only the in-frame clones, and not every one. The sample has approximately 240,000 clones, 70% to 85% seen once; the top ten hold 4.9%. Sequenced: peripheral blood. These receptors all stem from a woman of 80 years or more with active or convalescent COVID-19. CDR3s leave out the opening cysteine and the closing phenylalanine or tryptophan.

>TRBV5-1
ASSLSTGTGSTGELF
>TRBV23-1
ASSQSRGNTEAF
>TRBV10-3
AISESKGTAFANTGELF
>TRBV18
ASSPPSGGADEQY
>TRBV5-1
ASSLVPGNEKLF
>TRBV29-1
SVLTSGKRSDTQY
>TRBV28
ASTVGVNEKLF
>TRBV28
ASSFPLQLTSYNEQF
>TRBV6-5
ASGRDRGTYEQY
>TRBV28
ASSLRARGTVLNQPQH
>TRBV12-3/TRBV12-4
ASSFGTQPF
>TRBV12-3/TRBV12-4
ASSPRYGEKLF
>TRBV9
ASSERTGADYGYT
>TRBV10-3
AISGEAGAADTQY
>TRBV27
ASSLSVFGDQPQH
>TRBV5-1
ASSPDRRMNTEAF
>TRBV5-4
ASSFGGSRANEKLF
>TRBV12-3/TRBV12-4
ASSRTGTEQY
>TRBV15
ATSREAYGDTEAF
>TRBV19
ASSLTPGQGSYGYT
>TRBV27
ASSLSPGQGFSDQPQH
>TRBV11-2
ASSLRGQYQETQY
>TRBV6-5
ASSRQAPGEKLF
>TRBV6-5
ASSYLFGQSNTEAF
>TRBV3-1/TRBV3-2
ASSQDWRVNTEAF
>TRBV5-1
ASSLDAGSYEQY
>TRBV28
ASSAHLAGTLDEQF
>TRBV4-1
ASSQEIRGSSPLH
>TRBV18
ASSTRRGQETQY
>TRBV20-1
SAINTEAF
>TRBV10-3
AISESEGINYGYT
>TRBV9
ASSVGTGRPYEQY
>TRBV18
ASSPRGKDTEAF
>TRBV6-5
ASSSGGHEKLF
>TRBV28
ASTVPGQGAPNYGYT
>TRBV19
ASSRQGSYGYT
>TRBV28
ASSPGQGPLSYGYT
>TRBV28
ASKTLDTNYGYT
>TRBV5-1
ASSIRTGNYEQY
>TRBV27
ASSRYRGPYGYT
>TRBV28
ASSSWAGGPHEQY